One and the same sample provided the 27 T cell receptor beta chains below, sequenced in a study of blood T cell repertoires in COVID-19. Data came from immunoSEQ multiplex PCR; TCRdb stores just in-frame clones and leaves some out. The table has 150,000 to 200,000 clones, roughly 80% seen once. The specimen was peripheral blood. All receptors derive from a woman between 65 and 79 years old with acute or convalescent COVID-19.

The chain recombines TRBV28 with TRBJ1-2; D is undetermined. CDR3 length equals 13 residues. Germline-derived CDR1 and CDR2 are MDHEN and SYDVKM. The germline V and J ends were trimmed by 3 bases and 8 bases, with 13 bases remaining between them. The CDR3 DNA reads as TGTGCCAGCAGTTTTGTATACAGCTCGGGCTACACCTTC. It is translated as CASSFVYSSGYTF.

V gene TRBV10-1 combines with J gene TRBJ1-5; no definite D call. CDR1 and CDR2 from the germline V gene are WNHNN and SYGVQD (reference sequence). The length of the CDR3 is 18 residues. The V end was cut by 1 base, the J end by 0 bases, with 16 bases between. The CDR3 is CASSEWQARIYSNQPQHF. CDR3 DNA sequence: TGCGCCAGCAGTGAGTGGCAGGCACGAATCTATAGCAATCAGCCCCAGCATTTT.

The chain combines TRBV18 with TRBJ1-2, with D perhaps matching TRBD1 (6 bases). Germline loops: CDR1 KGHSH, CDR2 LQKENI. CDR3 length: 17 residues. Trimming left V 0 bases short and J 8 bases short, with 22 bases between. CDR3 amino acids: CASSPPSDRSLVYGYTF. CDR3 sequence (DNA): TGTGCCAGCTCACCACCGAGTGACAGGTCCCTTGTGTACGGCTACACCTTC.

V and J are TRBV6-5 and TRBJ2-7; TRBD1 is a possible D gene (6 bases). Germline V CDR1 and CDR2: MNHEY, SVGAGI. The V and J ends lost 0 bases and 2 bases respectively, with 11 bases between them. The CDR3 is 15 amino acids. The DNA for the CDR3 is TGTGCCAGCAGTTACTCAGGACAGCGCGCCTACGAGCAGTACTTC. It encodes CASSYSGQRAYEQYF.

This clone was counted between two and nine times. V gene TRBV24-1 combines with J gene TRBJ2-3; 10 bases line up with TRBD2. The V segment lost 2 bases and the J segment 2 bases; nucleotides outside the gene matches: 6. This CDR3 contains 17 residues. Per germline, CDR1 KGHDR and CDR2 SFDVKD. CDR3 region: CATSDSSSGRDTDTQYF. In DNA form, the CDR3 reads TGTGCCACCAGTGATTCCTCAAGCGGGAGGGACACAGATACGCAGTATTTT.

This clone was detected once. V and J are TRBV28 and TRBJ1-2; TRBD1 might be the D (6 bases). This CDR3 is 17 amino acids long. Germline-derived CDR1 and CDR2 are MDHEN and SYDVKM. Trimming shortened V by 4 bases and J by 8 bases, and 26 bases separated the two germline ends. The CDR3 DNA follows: TGTGCCAGCAGTTACGCGGGTCCGGACAGAGCTGTTCAAGGCTACACCTTC. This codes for CASSYAGPDRAVQGYTF.

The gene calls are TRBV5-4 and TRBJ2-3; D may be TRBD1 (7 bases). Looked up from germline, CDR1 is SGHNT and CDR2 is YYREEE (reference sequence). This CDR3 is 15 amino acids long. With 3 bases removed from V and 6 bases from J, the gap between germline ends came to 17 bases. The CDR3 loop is CASSWEPRGDDTQYF. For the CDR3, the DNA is TGTGCCAGCAGCTGGGAACCCAGGGGGGACGATACGCAGTATTTT.

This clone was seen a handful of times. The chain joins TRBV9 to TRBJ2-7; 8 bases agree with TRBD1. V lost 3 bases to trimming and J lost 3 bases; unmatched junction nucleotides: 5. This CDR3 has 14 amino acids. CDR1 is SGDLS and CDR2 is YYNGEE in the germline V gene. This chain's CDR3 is CASSARQGNYEQYF. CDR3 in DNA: TGTGCCAGCAGCGCAAGACAGGGGAACTACGAGCAGTACTTC.

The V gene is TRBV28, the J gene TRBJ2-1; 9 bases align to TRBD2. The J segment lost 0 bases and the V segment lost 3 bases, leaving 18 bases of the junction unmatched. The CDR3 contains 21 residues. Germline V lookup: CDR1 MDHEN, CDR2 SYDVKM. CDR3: CASSFIYAGGALASSYNEQFF. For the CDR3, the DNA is TGTGCCAGCAGTTTTATATACGCGGGGGGGGCTTTAGCGAGCTCCTACAATGAGCAGTTCTTC. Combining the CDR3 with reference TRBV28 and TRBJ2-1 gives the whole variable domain DVKVTQSSRYLVKRTGEKVFLECVQDMDHENMFWYRQDPGLGLRLIYFSYDVKMKEKGDIPEGYSVSREKKERFSLILESASTNQTSMYLCASSFIYAGGALASSYNEQFFGPGTRLTVL.

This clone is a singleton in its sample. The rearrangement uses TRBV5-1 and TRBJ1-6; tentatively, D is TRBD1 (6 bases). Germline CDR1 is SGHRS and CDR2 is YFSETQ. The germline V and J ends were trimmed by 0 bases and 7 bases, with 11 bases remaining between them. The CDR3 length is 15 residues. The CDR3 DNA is TGCGCCAGCAGCTTGGGTGGGGGCGAGAATTCACCCCTCCACTTT. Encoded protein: CASSLGGGENSPLHF.

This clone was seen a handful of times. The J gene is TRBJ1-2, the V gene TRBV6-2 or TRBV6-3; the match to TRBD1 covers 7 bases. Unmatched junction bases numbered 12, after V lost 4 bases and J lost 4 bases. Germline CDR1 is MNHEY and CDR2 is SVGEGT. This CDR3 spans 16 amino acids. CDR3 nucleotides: TGTGCCAGCAGTTCGGACAGGCATCTCTTGGCCTATGGCTACACCTTC. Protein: CASSSDRHLLAYGYTF.

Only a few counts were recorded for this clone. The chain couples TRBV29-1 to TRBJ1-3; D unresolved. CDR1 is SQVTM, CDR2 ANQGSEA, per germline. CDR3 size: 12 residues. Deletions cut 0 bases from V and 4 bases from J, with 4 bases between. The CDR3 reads CSVEDLGNTIYF. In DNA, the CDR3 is TGCAGCGTTGAAGATCTCGGAAACACCATATATTTT.

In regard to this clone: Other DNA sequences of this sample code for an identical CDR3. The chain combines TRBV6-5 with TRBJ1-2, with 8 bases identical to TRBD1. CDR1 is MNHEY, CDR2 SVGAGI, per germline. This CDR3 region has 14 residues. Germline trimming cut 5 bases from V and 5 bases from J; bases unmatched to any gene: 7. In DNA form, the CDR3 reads TGTGCCAGCAGTCGGCAGGGGGCGGGATATGGCTACACCTTC. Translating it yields CASSRQGAGYGYTF.

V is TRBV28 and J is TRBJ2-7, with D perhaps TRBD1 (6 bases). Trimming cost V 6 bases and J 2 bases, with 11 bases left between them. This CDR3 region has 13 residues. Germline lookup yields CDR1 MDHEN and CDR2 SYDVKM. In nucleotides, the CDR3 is TGTGCCAGCAGGCCACAGGGAACCTACGAGCAGTACTTC. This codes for CASRPQGTYEQYF.

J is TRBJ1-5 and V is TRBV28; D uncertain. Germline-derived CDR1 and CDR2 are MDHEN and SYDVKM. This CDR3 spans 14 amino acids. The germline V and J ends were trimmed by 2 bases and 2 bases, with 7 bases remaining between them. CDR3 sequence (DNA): TGTGCCAGCAGTTTACGTCAGGGCAATCAGCCCCAGCATTTT. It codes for CASSLRQGNQPQHF.

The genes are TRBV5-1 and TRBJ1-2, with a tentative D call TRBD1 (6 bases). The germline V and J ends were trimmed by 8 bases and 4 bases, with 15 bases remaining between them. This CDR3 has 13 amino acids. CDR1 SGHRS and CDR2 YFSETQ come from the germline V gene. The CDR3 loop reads CASEPQGSYGYTF. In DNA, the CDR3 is TGCGCCAGTGAACCCCAGGGGAGCTATGGCTACACCTTC.

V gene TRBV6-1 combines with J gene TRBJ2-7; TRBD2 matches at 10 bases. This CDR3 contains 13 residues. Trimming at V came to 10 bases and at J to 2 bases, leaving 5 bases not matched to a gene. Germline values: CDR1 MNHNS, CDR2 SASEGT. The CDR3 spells CATLAGAPYEQYF. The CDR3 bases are TGTGCCACCCTAGCGGGGGCCCCCTACGAGCAGTACTTC.

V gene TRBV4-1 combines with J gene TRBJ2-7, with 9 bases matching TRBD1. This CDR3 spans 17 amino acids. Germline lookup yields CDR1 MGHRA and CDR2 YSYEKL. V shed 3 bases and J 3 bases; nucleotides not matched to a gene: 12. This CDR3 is CASSHHPPGTGHYEQYF. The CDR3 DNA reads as TGCGCCAGCAGCCACCATCCACCAGGGACAGGGCACTACGAGCAGTACTTC.

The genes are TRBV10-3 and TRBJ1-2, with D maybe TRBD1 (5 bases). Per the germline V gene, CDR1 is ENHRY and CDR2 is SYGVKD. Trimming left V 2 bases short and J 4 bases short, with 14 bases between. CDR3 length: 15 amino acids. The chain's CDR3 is CAISEPRSGGYGYTF. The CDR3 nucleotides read TGTGCCATCAGTGAGCCAAGGTCGGGGGGCTATGGCTACACCTTC.

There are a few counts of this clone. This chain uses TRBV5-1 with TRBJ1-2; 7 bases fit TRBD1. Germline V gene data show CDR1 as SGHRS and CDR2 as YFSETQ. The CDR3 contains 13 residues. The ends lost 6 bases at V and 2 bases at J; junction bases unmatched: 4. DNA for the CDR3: TGCGCCAGCACCGACAGGGAAAACTATGGCTACACCTTC. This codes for CASTDRENYGYTF.

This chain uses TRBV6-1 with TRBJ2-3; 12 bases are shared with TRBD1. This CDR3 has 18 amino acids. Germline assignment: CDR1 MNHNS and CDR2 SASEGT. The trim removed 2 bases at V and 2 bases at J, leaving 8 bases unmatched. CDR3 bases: TGTGCCAGCAGTGAATATCCGGGGACAGGGGGCCCCACAGATACGCAGTATTTT. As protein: CASSEYPGTGGPTDTQYF.

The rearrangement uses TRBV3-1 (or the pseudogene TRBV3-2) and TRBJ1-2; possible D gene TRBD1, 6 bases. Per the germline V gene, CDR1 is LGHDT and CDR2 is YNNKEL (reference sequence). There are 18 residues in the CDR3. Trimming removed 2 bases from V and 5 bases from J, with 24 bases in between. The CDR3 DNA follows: TGTGCCAGCAGCCAAATACCGGGGGGCGCAGGGAGGTTGTATGGCTACACCTTC. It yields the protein CASSQIPGGAGRLYGYTF.

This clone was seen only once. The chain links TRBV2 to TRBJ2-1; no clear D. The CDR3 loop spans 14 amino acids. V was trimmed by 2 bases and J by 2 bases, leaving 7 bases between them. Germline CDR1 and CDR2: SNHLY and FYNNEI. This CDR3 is CASSELAAYNEQFF. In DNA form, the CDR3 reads TGTGCCAGCAGTGAATTGGCGGCCTACAATGAGCAGTTCTTC.

CDR3 loop: CASSYPDWGQPQHF. Written as DNA, the CDR3 is TGTGCCAGCAGTTACCCGGACTGGGGACAGCCCCAGCATTTT. The chain combines TRBV6-2 or TRBV6-3 with TRBJ1-5; D uncertain. Trimming removed 2 bases from V and 7 bases from J, with 12 bases in between. CDR3 size: 14 residues. Germline assignment: CDR1 MNHEY and CDR2 SVGEGT.

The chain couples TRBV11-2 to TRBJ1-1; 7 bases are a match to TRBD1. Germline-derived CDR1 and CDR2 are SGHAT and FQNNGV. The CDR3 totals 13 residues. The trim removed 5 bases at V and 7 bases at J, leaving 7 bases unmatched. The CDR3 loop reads CASSMDRWFEAFF. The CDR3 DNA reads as TGTGCCAGCAGCATGGACAGGTGGTTTGAAGCTTTCTTT. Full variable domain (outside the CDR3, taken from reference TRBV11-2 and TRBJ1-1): EAGVAQSPRYKIIEKRQSVAFWCNPISGHATLYWYQQILGQGPKLLIQFQNNGVVDDSQLPKDRFSAERLKGVDSTLKIQPAKLEDSAVYLCASSMDRWFEAFFGQGTRLTVV.

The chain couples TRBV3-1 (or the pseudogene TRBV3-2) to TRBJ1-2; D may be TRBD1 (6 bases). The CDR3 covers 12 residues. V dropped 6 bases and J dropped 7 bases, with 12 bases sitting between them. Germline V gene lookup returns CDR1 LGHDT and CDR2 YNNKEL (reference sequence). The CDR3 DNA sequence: TGTGCCAGCAGTCCAGGGGCGGGTGGCTACACCTTC. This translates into CASSPGAGGYTF.

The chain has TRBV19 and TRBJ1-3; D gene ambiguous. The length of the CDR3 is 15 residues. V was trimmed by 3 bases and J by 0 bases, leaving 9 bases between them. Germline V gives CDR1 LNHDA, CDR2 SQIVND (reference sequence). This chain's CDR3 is CASSISTGSGNTIYF. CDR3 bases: TGTGCCAGTAGTATCTCGACGGGCTCTGGAAACACCATATATTTT.